The 28 T cell receptor beta chains given below trace back to one sample, sequenced in a study of T cell changes during pregnancy in multiple sclerosis (dated by TCRdb to between 2017 and 2020). The library was prepared using the immunoSEQ multiplex PCR assay. TCRdb stores this immuneACCESS table with in-frame sequences only. Part of the clones is absent; in the studies checked, under half of the shortfall reflects unresolved V genes, and no reason is known for the rest. The sample profile shows 55,000 or so clones; about 92% of them were found once. The leading ten clones occupy less than 0.2% of the sample. The sequencing here drew on CD4+ T cells from peripheral blood mononuclear cells, taken after pregnancy. These receptors were collected from a female donor in good health, enrolled as a control in a pregnancy study.

This chain connects TRBV7-9 to TRBJ1-5; 9 nucleotides agree with TRBD1. Trimming at V came to 6 bases and at J to 2 bases, leaving 8 bases not matched to a gene. In germline, CDR1 is SEHNR, CDR2 FQNEAQ (reference sequence). CDR3 size: 16 residues. CDR3 sequence reads: CASSRTGENGNQPQHF. DNA of the CDR3: TGTGCCAGCAGTCGGACAGGGGAAAACGGCAATCAGCCCCAGCATTTT.

This rearrangement joins TRBV6-5 to TRBJ2-3; D call uncertain. Germline V CDR1 and CDR2: MNHEY, SVGAGI. Trimming cost V 4 bases and J 1 base, with 6 bases left between them. This CDR3 comprises 13 residues. The DNA for the CDR3 is TGTGCCAGCAGTTTACGGGGCACAGATACGCAGTATTTT. Its translation is CASSLRGTDTQYF.

The V gene is TRBV2, the J gene TRBJ2-5; weak D call: TRBD1 (5 bases). V gave up 8 bases and J gave up 2 bases, with 12 bases separating them. Germline V CDR1 and CDR2: SNHLY, FYNNEI. The CDR3 extends over 13 amino acids. In DNA form, the CDR3 reads TGTGCCAGCGTCGTACAGGTACAAGAGACCCAGTACTTC. This sequence encodes CASVVQVQETQYF.

The chain couples TRBV15 to TRBJ2-5; 8 nucleotides align to TRBD1. V gave up 4 bases and J gave up 4 bases; unmatched junction bases: 8. The CDR3 contains 15 residues. From germline, CDR1 is LNHNV and CDR2 YYDKDF (reference sequence). The CDR3 is CATSTRPGGGETQYF. The DNA of the CDR3 is TGTGCCACCAGCACCCGCCCAGGGGGCGGAGAGACCCAGTACTTC.

The chain joins TRBV7-2 to TRBJ2-5; 12 positions agree with TRBD2. This CDR3 region has 18 residues. V trimming: 1 base; J trimming: 5 bases; junction bases outside the gene matches: 11. CDR1 is SGHTA, CDR2 FQGNSA, per germline. This chain's CDR3 is CASSLGPPLAGGLETQYF. CDR3 in DNA: TGTGCCAGCAGCTTAGGGCCCCCGCTAGCGGGGGGGCTTGAGACCCAGTACTTC.

In its sample, this clone was seen once. This chain connects TRBV12-5 to TRBJ1-1; D unresolved. Germline values: CDR1 LGHNT, CDR2 FRNRAP. This CDR3 region has 13 residues. Trimming took off 3 bases at V and 1 base at J, with 6 bases between the two ends. CDR3 protein: CASGLNQNTEAFF. The CDR3 DNA sequence: TGTGCTAGTGGTTTAAATCAGAACACTGAAGCTTTCTTT.

This chain links TRBV9 with TRBJ1-1, with D possibly TRBD1 on 5 matching bases. The CDR3 consists of 14 residues. V dropped 3 bases and J dropped 0 bases, with 9 bases sitting between them. Germline CDR1 reads SGDLS; CDR2 reads YYNGEE. In DNA, the CDR3 is TGTGCCAGCAGCGGGGGGGGACTGAACACTGAAGCTTTCTTT. As protein: CASSGGGLNTEAFF. Based on the CDR3 plus reference TRBV9 and TRBJ1-1, the full variable domain is DSGVTQTPKHLITATGQRVTLRCSPRSGDLSVYWYQQSLDQGLQFLIQYYNGEERAKGNILERFSAQQFPDLHSELNLSSLELGDSALYFCASSGGGLNTEAFFGQGTRLTVV.

The chain combines TRBV28 with TRBJ2-7, with 9 positions matching TRBD2. The germline CDR1 and CDR2 sequences are MDHEN and SYDVKM. The CDR3 length is 11 residues. Germline trimming cut 8 bases from V and 5 bases from J; bases unmatched to any gene: 1. The CDR3 DNA reads as TGTGCCAGCTCTAGCGGGAACGAGCAGTACTTC. Amino acids: CASSSGNEQYF.

V is TRBV11-2 and J is TRBJ2-5; D perhaps matches TRBD1 (5 bases). The V gene's germline CDR1 is SGHAT and CDR2 FQNNGV. CDR3 size: 13 residues. The V and J ends lost 4 bases and 6 bases respectively, with 12 bases between them. This CDR3 is CASSSSGLQTQYF. The DNA of the CDR3 is TGTGCCAGCAGCTCATCAGGGTTACAGACCCAGTACTTC.

V and J are TRBV11-3 and TRBJ2-7, with TRBD1 identical over 12 bases. The germline V gene encodes CDR1 SGHNT and CDR2 YENEEA. Trimming at V came to 5 bases and at J to 4 bases, leaving 6 bases not matched to a gene. This CDR3 comprises 15 residues. CDR3 sequence reads: CASSPGQGAIYEQYF. CDR3 DNA sequence: TGTGCCAGCAGCCCGGGACAGGGGGCTATTTACGAGCAGTACTTC.

The rearrangement uses TRBV5-4 and TRBJ2-7; D may be TRBD1 (6 bases). The V end lost 0 bases, the J end lost 2 bases, and 12 bases lay between the germline ends. This CDR3 contains 15 residues. Germline CDR1 is SGHNT and CDR2 is YYREEE (reference sequence). This CDR3 reads CASSLGGGSTYEQYF. In nucleotides, the CDR3 is TGTGCCAGCAGCTTGGGAGGGGGTTCCACCTACGAGCAGTACTTC.

This clone showed up just a few times. CDR3 sequence (DNA): TGTGCCAGCAGTTTATTGGGACAGGGTAGCTACGAGCAGTACTTC. Translated, it gives CASSLLGQGSYEQYF. V gene TRBV27 combines with J gene TRBJ2-7; 9 bases are a match to TRBD1. The trim removed 1 base at V and 3 bases at J, leaving 4 bases unmatched. The CDR3 totals 15 residues. Germline V gene data show CDR1 as MNHEY and CDR2 as SMNVEV (reference sequence).

Details on this clone: An end of the junction differs from the germline gene, which may be a read error. V and J are TRBV5-6 and TRBJ2-5; TRBD2 matches at 10 bases. CDR3 length equals 15 residues. The germline CDR1 and CDR2 sequences are SGHDT and YYEEEE. As DNA, the CDR3 is TGTGCCAGCAGCTTGGGAGCGGGGGGGACGGAGACCCGGTACTTC. It encodes CASSLGAGGTETRYF. Looking up the rest from reference TRBV5-6 and TRBJ2-5 gives the full variable domain: DAGVTQSPTHLIKTRGQQVTLRCSPKSGHDTVSWYQQALGQGPQFIFQYYEEEERQRGNFPDRFSGHQFPNYSSELNVNALLLGDSALYLCASSLGAGGTETRYFGPGTRLLVL.

This clone was counted once. This sequence joins TRBV9 and TRBJ2-5; possible D gene TRBD2, 6 bases. V was trimmed by 4 bases and J by 5 bases, leaving 24 bases between them. This CDR3 contains 17 residues. Looked up from germline, CDR1 is SGDLS and CDR2 is YYNGEE. CDR3 amino acids: CASSSHRGPISGETQYF. Here the CDR3 DNA reads TGTGCCAGCAGCTCCCACCGGGGACCTATAAGCGGGGAGACCCAGTACTTC.

The chain links TRBV7-2 to TRBJ1-4, with TRBD1 identical over 10 bases. The CDR3 runs 15 residues. The J segment lost 0 bases and the V segment lost 5 bases, leaving 0 bases of the junction unmatched. CDR1 is SGHTA and CDR2 is FQGNSA in the germline V gene. CDR3 DNA: TGTGCCAGCAGCGGACAGGGGGCAACTAATGAAAAACTGTTTTTT. Its protein product is CASSGQGATNEKLFF.

This clone appeared a few times. The DNA of the CDR3 is TGTGCCAGCAGCTCCACGAGAACGACCTACGAGCAGTACTTC. Protein sequence: CASSSTRTTYEQYF. The gene calls are TRBV7-2 and TRBJ2-7, with D unclear. The V end lost 4 bases, the J end lost 2 bases, and 12 bases lay between the germline ends. CDR1 and CDR2 (germline): SGHTA, FQGNSA. This CDR3 has 14 amino acids.

V and J are TRBV7-2 and TRBJ1-2; TRBD1 matches at 11 bases. CDR3 length: 15 amino acids. V lost 0 bases, J lost 6 bases, and 3 bases stayed unmatched. Germline V CDR1 and CDR2: SGHTA, FQGNSA. In DNA form, the CDR3 reads TGTGCCAGCAGCTTAGCGAGGACAGGGGGCGATGGCTACACCTTC. This translates into CASSLARTGGDGYTF. Complete variable domain (other parts from reference TRBV7-2 and TRBJ1-2): GAGVSQSPSNKVTEKGKDVELRCDPISGHTALYWYRQSLGQGLEFLIYFQGNSAPDKSGLPSDRFSAERTGGSVSTLTIQRTQQEDSAVYLCASSLARTGGDGYTFGSGTRLTVV.

The chain links TRBV7-9 to TRBJ1-5; possibly TRBD1 for D (6 bases). CDR1 is SEHNR and CDR2 is FQNEAQ in the germline V gene (reference sequence). The CDR3 consists of 16 residues. Trimming pared 10 bases from V and 5 bases from J, leaving 24 bases between. CDR3 DNA: TGTGCCACCTCTCACGACGGGGGGCGAGGGGATCAGCCCCAGCATTTT. Amino acids: CATSHDGGRGDQPQHF.

The rearrangement uses TRBV7-9 and TRBJ2-1; 10 bases align to TRBD1. Unmatched junction bases numbered 0, after V lost 1 base and J lost 0 bases. This CDR3 is 16 amino acids long. Per germline, CDR1 SEHNR and CDR2 FQNEAQ (reference sequence). The CDR3: CASSLGDRGSYNEQFF. DNA of the CDR3: TGTGCCAGCAGCTTAGGGGACAGGGGCTCCTACAATGAGCAGTTCTTC. The entire variable domain, with the rest obtained from reference TRBV7-9 and TRBJ2-1, is as follows: DTGVSQNPRHKITKRGQNVTFRCDPISEHNRLYWYRQTLGQGPEFLTYFQNEAQLEKSRLLSDRFSAERPKGSFSTLEIQRTEQGDSAMYLCASSLGDRGSYNEQFFGPGTRLTVL.

The rearrangement uses TRBV10-3 and TRBJ1-2; unclear D gene. With 0 bases removed from V and 5 bases from J, the gap between germline ends came to 4 bases. Germline V lookup: CDR1 ENHRY, CDR2 SYGVKD. This CDR3 region has 12 residues. The CDR3 nucleotides read TGTGCCATCAGTGAGTCGAGTTATGGCTACACCTTC. Its protein is CAISESSYGYTF.

The V and J genes are TRBV7-9 and TRBJ1-1; no clear D gene. The V gene's germline CDR1 is SEHNR and CDR2 FQNEAQ (reference sequence). Trimming removed 5 bases at V and 1 base at J, with 11 bases between. The CDR3 runs to 14 residues. The CDR3 here is CASSHNPGNTEAFF. CDR3 in DNA: TGTGCCAGCAGCCATAACCCAGGGAACACTGAAGCTTTCTTT.

The rearrangement joins TRBV19 to TRBJ2-3, with 8 bases identical to TRBD2. CDR3 length: 14 residues. Losses at the gene ends were 5 bases for V and 14 bases for J; bases not matched to a gene: 15. Germline V gene sequence: CDR1 LNHDA, CDR2 SQIVND (reference sequence). The CDR3 is CASSSQPGLAAVYF. As DNA, the CDR3 is TGTGCCAGTAGTTCGCAACCTGGACTAGCTGCGGTGTATTTT.

The chain uses TRBV7-2 and TRBJ1-1; D may be TRBD1 (6 bases). The CDR3 covers 12 residues. V was trimmed by 3 bases and J by 7 bases, leaving 9 bases between them. Germline V lookup: CDR1 SGHTA, CDR2 FQGNSA. This CDR3 is CASSFSRGEAFF. In nucleotides, the CDR3 is TGTGCCAGCAGCTTTTCCAGGGGTGAAGCTTTCTTT. The full variable domain, completed using reference TRBV7-2 and TRBJ1-1, is GAGVSQSPSNKVTEKGKDVELRCDPISGHTALYWYRQSLGQGLEFLIYFQGNSAPDKSGLPSDRFSAERTGGSVSTLTIQRTQQEDSAVYLCASSFSRGEAFFGQGTRLTVV.

The V gene is TRBV29-1, the J gene TRBJ1-2; no firm D call. Trimming shortened V by 4 bases and J by 8 bases, and 11 bases separated the two germline ends. CDR1 is SQVTM, CDR2 ANQGSEA, per germline. The CDR3 has 11 residues. CDR3 loop: CSVVLHVGYTF. The CDR3 DNA reads as TGCAGCGTTGTACTGCACGTCGGCTACACCTTC.

This clone was found once. The J gene is TRBJ2-4, the V gene TRBV6-1; 7 bases line up with TRBD1. V shed 10 bases, J shed 8 bases, and the junction held 14 bases outside the gene matches. Germline V CDR1 and CDR2: MNHNS, SASEGT. This CDR3 spans 14 amino acids. CDR3 protein: CATRRTGWRDIQYF. CDR3 DNA sequence: TGTGCCACCAGACGGACAGGATGGCGCGACATTCAGTACTTC.

This clone was counted only a few times. The rearrangement joins TRBV19 to TRBJ2-1, with a tentative D call TRBD1 (6 bases). This CDR3 is built from 16 residues. V lost 7 bases and J 7 bases, leaving 23 bases between the germline ends. Germline V gene sequence: CDR1 LNHDA, CDR2 SQIVND (reference sequence). This CDR3 is CASMTTGTTNRNEQFF. The CDR3 nucleotides read TGTGCCAGTATGACCACCGGGACAACGAACCGGAATGAGCAGTTCTTC.

The V call is TRBV4-2, the J call TRBJ2-5; D might be TRBD1 (6 bases). Looked up from germline, CDR1 is LGHNA and CDR2 is YNFKEQ. The CDR3 is 15 residues long. The germline V and J ends were trimmed by 0 bases and 4 bases, with 12 bases remaining between them. CDR3 sequence reads: CASSQDGQGRETQYF. CDR3 in DNA: TGTGCCAGCAGCCAAGATGGGCAGGGGCGAGAGACCCAGTACTTC.

The V gene is TRBV6-1, the J gene TRBJ1-1; D may be TRBD1 (6 bases). V dropped 6 bases and J dropped 1 base, with 9 bases sitting between them. CDR1 is MNHNS, CDR2 SASEGT, per germline. There are 13 residues in the CDR3. The DNA for the CDR3 is TGTGCCAGCAGCCAAGGGGGGAACACTGAAGCTTTCTTT. It yields the protein CASSQGGNTEAFF.